The sample holds one count of the clone carrying this TCR beta chain. The data belong to a study of blood T cells in healthy people across ages. Trimming removed 0 bases at V and 0 bases at J, with 6 bases between. This CDR3 contains 16 residues. The germline V gene has CDR1 MNHEY and CDR2 SVGAGI. PCR was performed a second time for 7 to 11 cycles using a sample-barcoded 5' primer and a J-beta primer mix. TCRdb reprocessed the 5' RACE reads with MiXCR, giving one entry per CDR3 protein. The table has 500,000 to 650,000 distinct CDR3 sequences, 27% seen once. These sequences were also reported in another study, on T cells of mothers and their children. Turning to that study: The TCR beta CDR3 read count exceeded 9.5 million for each mother and was about 3 million for each child.

The material sequenced was blood. V usage is TRBV6-5 and J usage is TRBJ2-6; D is unclear. The sequence was collected from a boy between 2 and 10 years old in good health. The CDR3 reads CASSYSRISGANVLTF. Here the CDR3 DNA reads TGTGCCAGCAGTTACTCTAGAATCTCTGGGGCCAACGTCCTGACTTTC.